The T cell receptor beta chain under discussion was sequenced for a study of regulatory T cells in long-lasting Graves disease. This clonotype was found many times. Relying on iRepertoire HTBI primers and Arm-PCR of CDR3 regions, the team built TCR beta libraries. TCRdb re-analysed the multiplex PCR reads in MiXCR, keeping a single row per CDR3 protein. Among about 540,000 distinct CDR3 sequences listed, about 13% were seen once. Germline lookup yields CDR1 MNHEY and CDR2 SMNVEV (reference sequence). With 7 bases removed from V and 0 bases from J, the gap between germline ends came to 4 bases. This CDR3 region has 13 residues. The time point denotes: newly diagnosed GD, antithyroid drugs for less than 3 months. Researchers made the TCR library from RNA that was extracted from PBMCs. EDTA tubes collected approximately 10 milliliters of peripheral blood. These data also formed part of another study, on T cells in Graves' hyperthyroidism and ophthalmopathy. From that study: These patients, aged 18 to 65, had recently diagnosed hyperthyroidism lasting under 2 months. The majority of expanded thyroid clonotypes above 0.001 also appeared in blood.

This TCR was sampled from a man in his thirties or forties with Graves disease. Sample: peripheral blood mononuclear cells (PBMCs), taken at new diagnosis, from a patient treated with antithyroid drugs. This chain uses TRBV27 with TRBJ2-6; D is uncertain. CDR3 residues: CASKLSGANVLTF. CDR3 nucleotides: TGTGCCAGCAAACTCTCTGGGGCCAACGTCCTGACTTTC.